The 8 T cell receptor beta chains given below trace back to one sample, sequenced in a study of CD8 T cells in Susac syndrome. RNA amounts of roughly 0.45 to 1 ug underwent reverse transcription with random hexamers. From the immunoSEQ multiplex PCR reads, TCRdb called clonotypes with MiXCR, one entry per CDR3 protein. The table includes around 110,000 distinct CDR3 sequences, roughly 95% detected once. The sample comprised CD4+ T cells from PBMCs. The receptor set was obtained from a human donor with Susac syndrome.

J is TRBJ2-1 and V is TRBV6-2 or TRBV6-3, with D perhaps being TRBD1 or TRBD2 (5 bases each). Between the trimmed V and J ends, which lost 2 bases and 9 bases, there was a span of 20 bases. The germline V gene encodes CDR1 MNHEY and CDR2 SVGEGT. The CDR3 has 16 residues. The chain's CDR3 is CASSYLTGTRGAEQFF. The CDR3 DNA sequence: TGTGCCAGCAGTTACCTCACGGGCACTAGGGGAGCTGAGCAGTTCTTC.

The chain links TRBV5-1 to TRBJ2-7; D is unresolved. CDR3 length: 13 residues. CDR1 and CDR2 from the germline V gene are SGHRS and YFSETQ. With 3 bases removed from V and 2 bases from J, the gap between germline ends came to 9 bases. The CDR3 nucleotides read TGCGCCAGCAGCTACCAACAGACCTACGAGCAGTACTTC. Translated, it gives CASSYQQTYEQYF.

The J gene is TRBJ2-3, the V gene TRBV9; D might be TRBD1 or TRBD2, each matching 5 bases. This CDR3 comprises 13 residues. Germline V CDR1 and CDR2: SGDLS, YYNGEE. The germline V and J ends were trimmed by 0 bases and 5 bases, with 7 bases remaining between them. CDR3 sequence: CASSVAGRDTQYF. The CDR3 coding sequence is TGTGCCAGCAGCGTAGCGGGACGAGATACGCAGTATTTT.

This chain uses TRBV2 with TRBJ2-3; D possibly corresponds to TRBD2 (6 bases). The CDR3 has 11 residues. Per germline, CDR1 SNHLY and CDR2 FYNNEI. The V gene lost 4 bases and the J gene lost 14 bases, with 13 bases spanning the gap. CDR3 sequence: CASSGEDFRYF. CDR3 nucleotide sequence: TGTGCCAGCAGTGGGGAGGACTTTCGGTATTTT.

The chain employs TRBV5-1 and TRBJ1-2; the D gene is possibly TRBD1 (5 bases). The CDR3 runs to 14 residues. The germline CDR1 and CDR2 sequences are SGHRS and YFSETQ. V was clipped by 0 bases and J by 4 bases, with 10 bases between them. The DNA of the CDR3 is TGCGCCAGCAGCTTGGGCGGGACTTCCTATGGCTACACCTTC. This encodes CASSLGGTSYGYTF.

As DNA, the CDR3 is TGTGCCAGCAGCACACCGGGCAGGGCTATCCAAGAGACCCAGTACTTC. It codes for CASSTPGRAIQETQYF. The rearrangement uses TRBV5-6 and TRBJ2-5, with D possibly matching TRBD1 (5 bases). Germline V gene data show CDR1 as SGHDT and CDR2 as YYEEEE. This CDR3 is 16 amino acids long. Trimming left V 4 bases short and J 1 base short, with 17 bases between.

V is TRBV28 and J is TRBJ2-3, with 9 bases identical to TRBD2. V was pared by 2 bases and J by 6 bases, with 12 bases of the junction left unmatched. Germline V gene data show CDR1 as MDHEN and CDR2 as SYDVKM. The CDR3 runs to 17 residues. CDR3 region: CASSLILVAGAADTQYF. The CDR3 DNA is TGTGCCAGCAGTTTAATTCTCGTAGCGGGAGCGGCGGATACGCAGTATTTT.

The V call is TRBV2, the J call TRBJ2-1; the match to TRBD2 covers 10 bases. V was pared by 3 bases and J by 9 bases, with 8 bases of the junction left unmatched. Germline V lookup: CDR1 SNHLY, CDR2 FYNNEI. The CDR3 runs to 15 residues. The CDR3 loop reads CASSETSGRALEQFF. DNA for the CDR3: TGTGCCAGCAGTGAGACTAGCGGGCGGGCCCTTGAGCAGTTCTTC.